The 28 T cell receptor beta chains in this list originate from one sample, sequenced in a study of blood T cell repertoires in COVID-19. Clones were read by immunoSEQ multiplex PCR, and TCRdb kept only the in-frame ones, dropping some. This repertoire shows fewer than 200,000 clones, 75% to 80% found once; its top ten account for about 26%. The sequenced material came from peripheral blood. Receptors were obtained from a woman between 65 and 79 years old with acute or convalescent COVID-19.

V is TRBV5-6 and J is TRBJ1-6; maybe TRBD1 (5 bases). Germline V gene data show CDR1 as SGHDT and CDR2 as YYEEEE. Trimming removed 3 bases at V and 0 bases at J, with 13 bases between. The CDR3 consists of 17 residues. The CDR3 sequence: CASSSSRGSSYNSPLHF. The CDR3 nucleotides are TGTGCCAGCAGCTCGTCTAGGGGAAGCTCCTATAATTCACCCCTCCACTTT. The whole variable domain, remainder taken from reference TRBV5-6 and TRBJ1-6, is DAGVTQSPTHLIKTRGQQVTLRCSPKSGHDTVSWYQQALGQGPQFIFQYYEEEERQRGNFPDRFSGHQFPNYSSELNVNALLLGDSALYLCASSSSRGSSYNSPLHFGNGTRLTVT.

This chain connects TRBV6-5 to TRBJ2-7; 11 bases fit TRBD2. CDR3 length: 15 amino acids. Germline V gene sequence: CDR1 MNHEY, CDR2 SVGAGI. Unmatched junction bases numbered 6, after V lost 7 bases and J lost 1 base. DNA for the CDR3: TGTGCCAGCAAATCCGGGACTAGCGGATCCTACGAGCAGTACTTC. It encodes CASKSGTSGSYEQYF.

The gene calls are TRBV4-2 and TRBJ2-3; 9 bases align to TRBD2. Germline assignment: CDR1 LGHNA and CDR2 YNFKEQ. The CDR3 is made up of 16 amino acids. The junction had 5 bases not matched to a gene; V was cut back by 0 bases and J by 4 bases. The CDR3 region is CASSQDAAGGPDTQYF. In nucleotides, the CDR3 is TGTGCCAGCAGCCAAGATGCAGCGGGAGGACCAGATACGCAGTATTTT.

The V gene is TRBV2, the J gene TRBJ2-1; possible D gene TRBD1, 5 bases. V was pared by 4 bases and J by 2 bases, with 6 bases between. CDR3 length: 13 residues. Germline lookup yields CDR1 SNHLY and CDR2 FYNNEI. As DNA, the CDR3 is TGTGCCAGCAGTGCGGACACCTACAATGAGCAGTTCTTC. Its translation is CASSADTYNEQFF.

This clone has more than one count but fewer than ten. V and J are TRBV18 and TRBJ2-1; D perhaps matches TRBD1 (5 bases). Germline V CDR1 and CDR2: KGHSH, LQKENI. Trimming shortened V by 0 bases and J by 9 bases, and 18 bases separated the two germline ends. The CDR3 runs to 16 residues. As DNA, the CDR3 is TGTGCCAGCTCACCACCAGTCGTGGGGCCGGGCGGTGAGCAGTTCTTC. Protein: CASSPPVVGPGGEQFF.

The chain recombines TRBV7-2 with TRBJ2-5, with 16 bases fitting TRBD2. V shed 6 bases and J 5 bases; nucleotides not matched to a gene: 9. From germline, CDR1 is SGHTA and CDR2 FQGNSA. The CDR3 covers 17 residues. The CDR3 protein is CASRTGTSGRGVETQYF. For the CDR3, the DNA is TGTGCCAGCAGAACCGGGACTAGCGGGAGGGGCGTCGAGACCCAGTACTTC.

The rearrangement links TRBV15 to TRBJ2-7; possibly TRBD2 for D (5 bases). This CDR3 has 16 residues. The V gene lost 1 base and the J gene lost 1 base, with 14 bases spanning the gap. Germline V gene data show CDR1 as LNHNV and CDR2 as YYDKDF (reference sequence). This CDR3 is CATSRARARTSYEQYF. The DNA for the CDR3 is TGTGCCACCAGCAGAGCGCGAGCTCGGACTTCCTACGAGCAGTACTTC.

The V gene is TRBV5-1, the J gene TRBJ2-7; D uncertain. This CDR3 has 14 residues. The germline V gene encodes CDR1 SGHRS and CDR2 YFSETQ. V lost 0 bases and J lost 0, with 7 bases in between. This chain's CDR3 is CASSLAVSSYEQYF. The CDR3 DNA reads as TGCGCCAGCAGCTTGGCCGTATCCTCCTACGAGCAGTACTTC.

The V gene is TRBV12-1, the J gene TRBJ2-1; TRBD2 is the table's D call and was not checked against the DNA. TRBV12-1 is noted as a pseudogene. This CDR3 is built from 17 residues. This CDR3 reads CASSFLRVAGDLNEQFF. In DNA, the CDR3 is TGTGCCAGCAGCTTTTTACGTGTAGCGGGAGACTTAAATGAGCAGTTCTTC.

The J gene is TRBJ2-2, the V gene TRBV7-6; D ambiguous. This CDR3 has 15 residues. V lost 7 bases, J lost 6 bases, and 18 bases lay in between. Germline lookup yields CDR1 SGHVS and CDR2 FNYEAQ. The CDR3 DNA is TGTGCCAGCATCACTCCAACCTCCTCCCCCGGGGAGCTGTTTTTT. Translated, it gives CASITPTSSPGELFF.

This chain connects TRBV19 to TRBJ1-2; TRBD1 matches at 8 bases. Germline V CDR1 and CDR2: LNHDA, SQIVND (reference sequence). The CDR3 runs to 14 residues. Germline trimming cut 5 bases from V and 4 bases from J; bases unmatched to any gene: 6. The chain's CDR3 is CASSVTGTGYGYTF. CDR3 DNA: TGTGCCAGTAGTGTCACCGGGACAGGCTATGGCTACACCTTC.

CDR3 sequence (DNA): TGTGCCAGCAGCTTACTTCTAGCGGGGGTCGATGAGCAGTTCTTC. Encoded protein: CASSLLLAGVDEQFF. The chain employs TRBV7-3 and TRBJ2-1; 10 bases line up with TRBD2. The CDR3 runs 15 residues. Germline V lookup: CDR1 SGHTA, CDR2 FQGTGA. Trimming at V came to 2 bases and at J to 8 bases, leaving 6 bases not matched to a gene.

This clone was counted only a few times. The rearrangement links TRBV6-1 to TRBJ1-1, with D uncertain. The V gene's germline CDR1 is MNHNS and CDR2 SASEGT. The V end lost 1 base, the J end lost 0 bases, and 12 bases lay between the germline ends. This CDR3 contains 16 residues. CDR3 DNA sequence: TGTGCCAGCAGTGAAGAGTTTGGCAGTTTGAACACTGAAGCTTTCTTT. It translates to CASSEEFGSLNTEAFF.

The chain employs TRBV6-6 and TRBJ2-5; D not resolved. This CDR3 has 13 amino acids. The germline V gene has CDR1 MNHNY and CDR2 SVGAGI (reference sequence). Deletions cut 4 bases from V and 5 bases from J, with 11 bases between. The CDR3: CASSFLVGETQYF. In DNA form, the CDR3 reads TGTGCCAGCAGTTTTTTAGTCGGGGAGACCCAGTACTTC.

The chain is built from TRBV2 and TRBJ1-6, with 10 bases fitting TRBD1. The V gene end was trimmed by 9 bases and the J gene end by 10 bases; junction bases not matched to a gene: 6. The CDR3 extends over 13 amino acids. Germline values: CDR1 SNHLY, CDR2 FYNNEI. The CDR3, as DNA: TGTGCCAGTAGGACAGGGGGTTGGTCACCCCTCCACTTT. Protein: CASRTGGWSPLHF.

The chain uses TRBV3-1 (or the pseudogene TRBV3-2) and TRBJ1-4, with 8 bases aligning to TRBD1. The germline V gene encodes CDR1 LGHDT and CDR2 YNNKEL (reference sequence). With V trimmed by 1 base and J by 2 bases, 9 bases remained unmatched. There are 18 residues in the CDR3. The CDR3 is CASSQGSDRGRTNEKLFF. CDR3 sequence (DNA): TGTGCCAGCAGCCAAGGAAGTGACAGGGGTAGGACTAATGAAAAACTGTTTTTT.

This chain joins TRBV19 and TRBJ1-1; possible D gene TRBD1, 6 bases. The CDR3 is 14 amino acids. CDR1 LNHDA and CDR2 SQIVND come from the germline V gene (reference sequence). The V end was cut by 6 bases, the J end by 4 bases, with 15 bases between. CDR3 sequence: CASRPDRTGTEAFF. In DNA form, the CDR3 reads TGTGCCAGTAGGCCGGACAGAACTGGCACTGAAGCTTTCTTT.

J is TRBJ2-7 and V is TRBV20-1; 11 bases are a match to TRBD2. The CDR3 is made up of 14 amino acids. Germline CDR1 reads DFQATT; CDR2 reads SNEGSKA (reference sequence). V gave up 3 bases and J gave up 4 bases; unmatched junction bases: 5. CDR3 in amino acids: CSASVASGRYEQYF. CDR3 DNA: TGCAGTGCTAGTGTAGCTAGCGGGAGGTACGAGCAGTACTTC.

This chain uses TRBV29-1 with TRBJ1-2; 8 bases fit TRBD1. The CDR3 has 14 residues. V lost 4 bases to trimming and J lost 0 bases; unmatched junction nucleotides: 4. Germline-derived CDR1 and CDR2 are SQVTM and ANQGSEA. CDR3 amino acids: CSVVQGAANYGYTF. The CDR3 bases are TGCAGCGTTGTGCAGGGGGCTGCTAACTATGGCTACACCTTC.

The table lists this clone with a count of one. The V and J genes are TRBV27 and TRBJ2-7, with 8 bases that match TRBD1. Germline V CDR1 and CDR2: MNHEY, SMNVEV (reference sequence). The length of the CDR3 is 13 residues. The J segment lost 5 bases and the V segment lost 6 bases, leaving 6 bases of the junction unmatched. CDR3 region: CASRRQGADEQYF. The CDR3 DNA reads as TGTGCCAGCAGGCGGCAGGGGGCCGACGAGCAGTACTTC.

The rearrangement links TRBV5-1 to TRBJ2-1; weak D call: TRBD2 (6 bases). CDR1 is SGHRS and CDR2 is YFSETQ in the germline V gene. Trimming cost V 0 bases and J 0 bases, with 13 bases left between them. This CDR3 has 17 residues. Here the CDR3 reads CASSLAPGTFSYNEQFF. The CDR3 DNA sequence: TGCGCCAGCAGCTTGGCCCCCGGGACTTTCTCCTACAATGAGCAGTTCTTC.

This chain links TRBV4-1 with TRBJ2-2; a possible D gene is TRBD1 (6 bases). The germline V gene has CDR1 MGHRA and CDR2 YSYEKL. Trimming cost V 3 bases and J 3 bases, with 14 bases left between them. This CDR3 contains 16 residues. The CDR3 loop reads CASSHPLQGYTGELFF. The CDR3 nucleotides are TGCGCCAGCAGCCATCCGCTACAGGGATACACCGGGGAGCTGTTTTTT.

This CDR3 reads CASSIRLLGYGGNQPQHF. The CDR3 DNA sequence: TGTGCCAGTAGTATAAGGCTTCTAGGGTACGGGGGCAATCAGCCCCAGCATTTT. J is TRBJ1-5 and V is TRBV19; D gene uncertain. Germline loops: CDR1 LNHDA, CDR2 SQIVND (reference sequence). The CDR3 is made up of 18 amino acids. The ends were cut back, 2 bases at V and 2 bases at J, with 19 bases in the middle.

CDR3 nucleotide sequence: TGTGCCAGCAGCATAACAGGGAATAGCAATCAGCCCCAGCATTTT. It translates to CASSITGNSNQPQHF. The genes are TRBV2 and TRBJ1-5; D perhaps matches TRBD1 (6 bases). The CDR3 extends over 15 amino acids. V was cut by 6 bases and J by 0 bases, with 12 bases left in between. From germline, CDR1 is SNHLY and CDR2 FYNNEI.

The rearrangement links TRBV9 to TRBJ1-1, with 11 bases that match TRBD1. The germline V gene has CDR1 SGDLS and CDR2 YYNGEE. The V segment lost 4 bases and the J segment 2 bases; nucleotides outside the gene matches: 7. This CDR3 has 16 amino acids. The CDR3 DNA follows: TGTGCCAGCAGCTCCAGGGACAGGGGGGCAAACACTGAAGCTTTCTTT. This translates into CASSSRDRGANTEAFF.

The rearrangement joins TRBV5-5 to TRBJ1-6; 7 bases are shared with TRBD1. The CDR3 is made up of 16 amino acids. V gave up 2 bases and J gave up 9 bases; unmatched junction bases: 11. Germline CDR1 reads SGHKS; CDR2 reads YYEKEE (reference sequence). In nucleotides, the CDR3 is TGTGCCAGCAGCTTACCCTCTGCAGGGGGAAGTTCACCCCTCCACTTT. It yields the protein CASSLPSAGGSSPLHF.

The chain uses TRBV3-1 (or the pseudogene TRBV3-2) and TRBJ2-5; TRBD1 is a possible D gene (5 bases). Trimming removed 4 bases from V and 4 bases from J, with 13 bases in between. CDR3 length: 14 amino acids. Per germline, CDR1 LGHDT and CDR2 YNNKEL (reference sequence). The CDR3, as DNA: TGTGCCAGCAGCCCCAGGGTTTTTAGAGAGACCCAGTACTTC. Its protein product is CASSPRVFRETQYF.

The rearrangement uses TRBV12-3 or TRBV12-4 and TRBJ2-7, with a weak D call TRBD2 (6 bases). The V and J ends lost 6 bases and 7 bases respectively, with 10 bases between them. The CDR3 totals 11 residues. The CDR3, as DNA: TGTGCCAGCAGCTTTAGCGGAGAGCAGTACTTC. This gives the protein CASSFSGEQYF.